This T cell receptor beta chain was captured in a study of cytomegalovirus exposure and HLA in healthy donors. Study observations and caveats: Specificity for CMV antigens was confirmed in vitro for a few of the CMV-associated chains. In an earlier analysis, about 87% or about 30%: the productive usage of most TCR beta V segments. The dataset shows that most TCR sequences were rare, while some public TCRs occurred in many donors.

Of note for this clone: Its antigen is unidentified.

PCR employed 60 Vbeta and 13 Jbeta primers. Using immunoSEQ multiplex PCR, the repertoire was profiled, and TCRdb retains in-frame clones only, with some absent. The sample lists 35,000 to 50,000 clones, about 72% seen once, with approximately 1.5% in the top ten. The CDR3 length is 15 residues. CDR1 SGHAT and CDR2 FQNNGV come from the germline V gene. With 4 bases clipped from V and 0 bases from J, the junction kept 5 bases outside the gene matches. The chain couples TRBV11-2 to TRBJ2-7; TRBD1 aligns across 8 bases. The TCR was taken from a man aged 30-40 years in good health and CMV-seronegative. Source material: PBMCs. The CDR3 nucleotides are TGTGCCAGCAGCTCTGGGACAGGATCCTCCTACGAGCAGTACTTC. Translation gives CASSSGTGSSYEQYF.